Listed below are T cell receptor beta chains from one sample, sequenced in a study of T cells after yellow fever vaccination. TCRdb ran MiXCR on the 5' RACE reads and lists one entry per CDR3 protein. The profile shows approximately 340,000 distinct CDR3 sequences, 8% to 10% of them singletons. The source was PBMCs, collected on the day of the first yellow fever vaccination. These receptors were obtained from a man in his late teens or twenties who received the YFV17D yellow fever vaccine. Each CDR3 is given with its conserved first and last residue. Each record gives: D gene, J gene, clone size, V gene, CDR3 protein, CDR3 DNA. The D gene is left open where the match is weak. Clone size is not always given. Where it is, it says once, few, many or a class for expanded clones.

NA	TRBJ2-1	many	TRBV5-1	CASSLRPDSYNEQFF	TGCGCCAGCAGCTTACGACCGGACTCCTACAATGAGCAGTTCTTC
NA	TRBJ2-5	NA	TRBV28	CASRGGATGETQYF	TGTGCCAGCAGGGGGGGGGCTACCGGGGAGACCCAGTACTTC
NA	TRBJ1-1	few	TRBV7-8	CASSSLLGAFF	TGTGCCAGCAGCTCATTACTTGGGGCTTTCTTT
NA	TRBJ1-1	many	TRBV11-2	CASSFTSATEAFF	TGTGCCAGCAGCTTTACGTCGGCGACTGAAGCTTTCTTT
NA	TRBJ2-3	few	TRBV5-1	CASRSIGPPNTQYF	TGCGCCAGCAGATCTATCGGGCCCCCGAATACGCAGTATTTT
TRBD2	TRBJ2-1	NA	TRBV7-2	CASSAFLAASSYNEQFF	TGTGCCAGCAGCGCCTTCCTAGCGGCCTCCTCCTACAATGAGCAGTTCTTC
NA	TRBJ2-1	NA	TRBV5-3	CAMGPGLRHNEQFF	TGTGCCATGGGCCCCGGGCTACGGCACAATGAGCAGTTCTTC
NA	TRBJ2-2	many	TRBV5-1	CASSFTGAHTGELFF	TGCGCCAGCAGCTTTACGGGGGCCCACACCGGGGAGCTGTTTTTT
TRBD2	TRBJ2-6	NA	TRBV10-3	CATQPSNGRSSGANVLTF	TGTGCCACCCAACCAAGCAACGGGAGGAGCTCTGGGGCCAACGTCCTGACTTTC
NA	TRBJ1-1	NA	TRBV7-9	CASSPFGSGTEAFF	TGTGCCAGCAGCCCGTTCGGGTCGGGCACTGAAGCTTTCTTT
TRBD2	TRBJ2-3	NA	TRBV2	CASSRIAGPDTQCF	TGTGCCAGCAGTCGAATAGCGGGGCCAGATACGCAGTGTTTT
NA	TRBJ1-1	many	TRBV10-1	CASSFNGNTEAFF	TGCGCCAGCAGTTTTAACGGGAACACTGAAGCTTTCTTT
NA	TRBJ2-3	NA	TRBV20-1	CSARQGTDTQYF	TGCAGTGCTAGACAGGGGACAGATACGCAGTATTTT
TRBD1	TRBJ1-1	NA	TRBV5-1	CASSSSLTQGDWAEAFF	TGCGCCAGCAGCTCCTCTTTGACCCAGGGGGATTGGGCTGAAGCTTTCTTT
TRBD1	TRBJ2-7	few	TRBV7-9	CASSLVQGPLNYEQYF	TGTGCCAGCAGCTTAGTACAGGGGCCCCTTAACTACGAGCAGTACTTC
NA	TRBJ1-5	few	TRBV20-1	CSARDRRLGNQPQHF	TGCAGTGCTAGAGATAGGAGGTTGGGCAATCAGCCCCAGCATTTT
NA	TRBJ2-5	many	TRBV5-1	CASSLEPSETQYF	TGCGCCAGCAGCTTGGAGCCCTCAGAGACCCAGTACTTC
NA	TRBJ2-5	few	TRBV5-1	CASSFTTETQYF	TGCGCCAGCAGCTTCACCACGGAGACCCAGTACTTC
NA	TRBJ2-4	few	TRBV5-8	CASSLLKNIQYF	TGTGCCAGCAGCTTGTTAAAAAACATTCAGTACTTC
TRBD1	TRBJ2-5	many	TRBV9	CASSVGGGPSGETQYF	TGTGCCAGCAGCGTAGGAGGGGGCCCCTCGGGAGAGACCCAGTACTTC
TRBD1	TRBJ1-3	NA	TRBV4-1	CASSQEDRGGNTIYF	TGCGCCAGCAGCCAAGAAGACAGGGGTGGAAACACCATATATTTT
NA	TRBJ1-5	NA	TRBV12-3/TRBV12-4	CASTGRGTNQPQHF	TGTGCCAGCACCGGGCGGGGGACTAATCAGCCCCAGCATTTT
NA	TRBJ1-3	few	TRBV3-1	CASSQEGGANTIYF	TGTGCCAGCAGCCAAGAAGGAGGGGCTAACACCATATATTTT
NA	TRBJ2-2	NA	TRBV7-3	CASSLSYTPNTGELFF	TGTGCCAGCAGCTTAAGTTACACGCCGAACACCGGGGAGCTGTTTTTT
TRBD1	TRBJ2-1	NA	TRBV6-2/TRBV6-3	CASSYGDRAYNEQFF	TGTGCCAGCAGTTACGGGGACAGGGCCTACAATGAGCAGTTCTTC